These 30 T cell receptor beta chains were all obtained from the same sample, sequenced in a study of blood T cell repertoires in COVID-19. Assay used: immunoSEQ multiplex PCR; TCRdb lists only in-frame clones, some missing. The data show almost 200,000 clones, roughly 90% seen once. Sequenced material: peripheral blood. The source of these receptors is a woman in her seventies with acute or convalescent COVID-19.

This clone was found once. The V gene is TRBV28, the J gene TRBJ2-2; D gene uncertain. This CDR3 comprises 12 residues. CDR1 is MDHEN and CDR2 is SYDVKM in the germline V gene. V lost 6 bases, J lost 5 bases, and 7 bases lay in between. Written as DNA, the CDR3 is TGTGCCAGCAGGCGCAATACCGGGGAGCTGTTTTTT. It specifies CASRRNTGELFF.

The V call is TRBV19, the J call TRBJ2-5; 10 positions agree with TRBD2. V lost 5 bases and J lost 2; bases outside the gene matches: 8. Germline CDR1 reads LNHDA; CDR2 reads SQIVND (reference sequence). There are 16 residues in the CDR3. The CDR3 region is CASSDISGRRQETQYF. CDR3 nucleotide sequence: TGTGCCAGTAGTGATATTAGCGGGAGGCGTCAAGAGACCCAGTACTTC.

The chain combines TRBV5-1 with TRBJ1-2; maybe TRBD1 (6 bases). Germline CDR1 and CDR2: SGHRS and YFSETQ. There are 17 residues in the CDR3. V was cut by 2 bases and J by 0 bases, with 17 bases left in between. The CDR3 DNA sequence: TGCGCCAGCAGCTTCCAACAGGGCTTCGTAGCTAACTATGGCTACACCTTC. Translation: CASSFQQGFVANYGYTF.

The V gene is TRBV18, the J gene TRBJ1-1; 9 nucleotides line up with TRBD1. Per germline, CDR1 KGHSH and CDR2 LQKENI. The ends lost 3 bases at V and 0 bases at J; junction bases unmatched: 2. The CDR3 contains 15 residues. The CDR3 DNA is TGTGCCAGCTCACCGACAGGGGGGATGAACACTGAAGCTTTCTTT. Translating gives CASSPTGGMNTEAFF.

The table lists this clone with a count of one. The chain is built from TRBV5-1 and TRBJ1-4; no clear D. The CDR3 length is 14 residues. Germline V lookup: CDR1 SGHRS, CDR2 YFSETQ. V dropped 2 bases and J dropped 6 bases, with 11 bases sitting between them. The CDR3 loop is CASSFARRDEKLFF. DNA for the CDR3: TGCGCCAGCAGCTTTGCAAGGCGGGATGAAAAACTGTTTTTT.

The chain combines TRBV3-1 (or the pseudogene TRBV3-2) with TRBJ2-7; 7 bases agree with TRBD1. Germline V gene lookup returns CDR1 LGHDT and CDR2 YNNKEL (reference sequence). V was clipped by 5 bases and J by 4 bases; unmatched bases: 14. The CDR3 contains 16 residues. CDR3 loop: CASSAAAGGIAYEQYF. CDR3 nucleotide sequence: TGTGCCAGCAGCGCAGCGGCAGGGGGAATAGCTTACGAGCAGTACTTC.

This chain uses TRBV11-2 with TRBJ1-4, with D unresolved. The CDR3 is made up of 16 amino acids. Per germline, CDR1 SGHAT and CDR2 FQNNGV. Trimming pared 0 bases from V and 7 bases from J, leaving 15 bases between. The CDR3 nucleotides read TGTGCCAGCAGCTTAGAAGGGTGGAGGGTCGGTGAAAAACTGTTTTTT. This encodes CASSLEGWRVGEKLFF.

On this clone: Other DNA variants within this sample encode the same CDR3. The genes are TRBV10-3 and TRBJ1-1; TRBD1 might be the D (6 bases). From germline, CDR1 is ENHRY and CDR2 SYGVKD. CDR3 length equals 13 residues. V lost 6 bases and J lost 3, with 11 bases in between. CDR3 in amino acids: CAIRTGRDTEAFF. The CDR3, as DNA: TGTGCCATCAGAACAGGGAGAGACACTGAAGCTTTCTTT.

V is TRBV2 and J is TRBJ1-5; 12 positions agree with TRBD1. Trimming cost V 5 bases and J 2 bases; bases outside gene matches: 7. The CDR3 spans 17 residues. CDR1 SNHLY and CDR2 FYNNEI come from the germline V gene. CDR3 DNA sequence: TGTGCCAGCAGTCGGGACAGGGGGCTCCGGGGCAATCAGCCCCAGCATTTT. Its protein product is CASSRDRGLRGNQPQHF. Full variable domain (missing parts from reference TRBV2 and TRBJ1-5): EPEVTQTPSHQVTQMGQEVILRCVPISNHLYFYWYRQILGQKVEFLVSFYNNEISEKSEIFDDQFSVERPDGSNFTLKIRSTKLEDSAMYFCASSRDRGLRGNQPQHFGDGTRLSIL.

DNA of the CDR3: TGCGCCAGCAGCGAGCAGGGGGTGAACACTGAAGCTTTCTTT. This translates into CASSEQGVNTEAFF. J is TRBJ1-1 and V is TRBV5-1, with 7 bases lining up with TRBD1. Germline V lookup: CDR1 SGHRS, CDR2 YFSETQ. Trimming cost V 4 bases and J 0 bases; bases outside gene matches: 3. The CDR3 sequence is 14 residues long. The variable domain in full, with the rest retrieved from reference TRBV5-1 and TRBJ1-1, is KAGVTQTPRYLIKTRGQQVTLSCSPISGHRSVSWYQQTPGQGLQFLFEYFSETQRNKGNFPGRFSGRQFSNSRSEMNVSTLELGDSALYLCASSEQGVNTEAFFGQGTRLTVV.

This clone was picked up one time. The chain has TRBV10-2 and TRBJ1-6; D possibly corresponds to TRBD1 (6 bases). CDR3 length: 14 amino acids. The V gene lost 8 bases and the J gene lost 7 bases, with 15 bases spanning the gap. CDR1 and CDR2 (germline): WSHSY, SAAADI. The CDR3 loop reads CASALAGDNSPLHF. Written as DNA, the CDR3 is TGCGCCAGCGCCCTGGCAGGGGACAATTCACCCCTCCACTTT.

The chain combines TRBV29-1 with TRBJ1-2, with TRBD1 identical over 8 bases. The length of the CDR3 is 15 residues. Germline assignment: CDR1 SQVTM and CDR2 ANQGSEA. V shed 0 bases and J 4 bases; nucleotides not matched to a gene: 7. The CDR3 loop reads CSVEDRRGRSYGYTF. The CDR3 DNA reads TGCAGCGTTGAAGATCGCAGGGGGCGGTCCTATGGCTACACCTTC.

This rearrangement joins TRBV7-9 to TRBJ2-3, with 7 bases fitting TRBD1. V dropped 3 bases and J dropped 0; count of bases not matched to a gene: 0. The CDR3 totals 14 residues. In germline, CDR1 is SEHNR, CDR2 FQNEAQ (reference sequence). The CDR3 is CASSLGQSTDTQYF. CDR3 in DNA: TGTGCCAGCAGCTTGGGACAGAGCACAGATACGCAGTATTTT.

The J gene is TRBJ1-4, the V gene TRBV24-1; possibly TRBD1 for D (5 bases). Germline V gene sequence: CDR1 KGHDR, CDR2 SFDVKD. Deletions cut 5 bases from V and 3 bases from J, with 6 bases between. The CDR3 runs to 13 residues. CDR3 in amino acids: CATSGQPNEKLFF. The DNA of the CDR3 is TGTGCCACCAGTGGACAGCCTAATGAAAAACTGTTTTTT.

The chain carries TRBV7-9 and TRBJ1-2; no clear D. The germline V and J ends were trimmed by 5 bases and 0 bases, with 13 bases remaining between them. Germline V lookup: CDR1 SEHNR, CDR2 FQNEAQ (reference sequence). The CDR3 is 15 amino acids. CDR3 residues: CASSPRVTSNYGYTF. The CDR3 DNA reads TGTGCCAGCAGCCCGAGGGTCACTTCTAACTATGGCTACACCTTC.

The chain couples TRBV4-2 to TRBJ2-7, with 9 bases matching TRBD1. With 4 bases clipped from V and 5 bases from J, the junction kept 6 bases outside the gene matches. CDR1 is LGHNA, CDR2 YNFKEQ, per germline. The CDR3 is made up of 14 amino acids. The CDR3 sequence: CASSPHRGRNEQYF. The CDR3 DNA reads TGTGCCAGCAGCCCACACAGGGGGCGAAACGAGCAGTACTTC.

The J gene is TRBJ2-3, the V gene TRBV7-2; TRBD1 is a possible D gene (5 bases). Germline V gene sequence: CDR1 SGHTA, CDR2 FQGNSA. Trimming took 1 base from V and 2 from J, leaving 7 bases between them. The CDR3 is 14 amino acids. CDR3 protein: CASSLGGLTDTQYF. As DNA, the CDR3 is TGTGCCAGCAGCTTAGGGGGCCTCACAGATACGCAGTATTTT.

The V and J genes are TRBV7-3 and TRBJ2-3, with D possibly matching TRBD1 (6 bases). CDR3 length: 13 residues. CDR1 and CDR2 from the germline V gene are SGHTA and FQGTGA. Between the trimmed V and J ends, which lost 6 bases and 3 bases, there was a span of 10 bases. The CDR3, as DNA: TGTGCCAGCAGATCACAGGGAACAGATACGCAGTATTTT. Translated, it gives CASRSQGTDTQYF.

The chain links TRBV2 to TRBJ1-2; 7 bases line up with TRBD1. Germline assignment: CDR1 SNHLY and CDR2 FYNNEI. There are 14 residues in the CDR3. The ends lost 5 bases at V and 4 bases at J; junction bases unmatched: 7. The chain's CDR3 is CASSPAGGSYGYTF. The CDR3 DNA reads as TGTGCCAGCAGTCCCGCAGGGGGGAGCTATGGCTACACCTTC.

The CDR3 protein is CASSSDRATQYF. The CDR3 DNA sequence: TGCGCCAGCAGCAGCGACAGGGCTACGCAGTATTTT. The rearrangement joins TRBV5-1 to TRBJ2-3, with 7 bases lining up with TRBD1. The junction had 4 bases not matched to a gene; V was cut back by 4 bases and J by 8 bases. This CDR3 region has 12 residues. Germline-derived CDR1 and CDR2 are SGHRS and YFSETQ.

The chain combines TRBV5-1 with TRBJ2-1; 9 bases agree with TRBD1. Germline lookup yields CDR1 SGHRS and CDR2 YFSETQ. The V gene end was trimmed by 2 bases and the J gene end by 8 bases; junction bases not matched to a gene: 8. This CDR3 is 15 amino acids long. The CDR3 coding sequence is TGCGCCAGCAGCTTCGACAGGGGGAATTTAGATGAGCAGTTCTTC. Residues: CASSFDRGNLDEQFF.

The chain couples TRBV7-9 to TRBJ1-1, with a weak D call TRBD1 (6 bases). V gave up 1 base and J gave up 3 bases, with 12 bases separating them. This CDR3 has 15 amino acids. CDR1 is SEHNR, CDR2 FQNEAQ, per germline (reference sequence). The DNA of the CDR3 is TGTGCCAGCAGCTTAGGGGGGCTATTGGACACTGAAGCTTTCTTT. It specifies CASSLGGLLDTEAFF.

The CDR3 DNA is TGTGCCAGCAGTTTACAGCAGAGCTACACCTTC. It is translated as CASSLQQSYTF. The chain links TRBV2 to TRBJ1-2, with D uncertain. Trimming took 5 bases from V and 9 from J, leaving 10 bases between them. The CDR3 runs 11 residues. Germline V lookup: CDR1 SNHLY, CDR2 FYNNEI.

The chain carries TRBV10-2 and TRBJ1-4; tentative D call: TRBD1 (6 bases). The CDR3 is 17 amino acids. CDR1 and CDR2 (germline): WSHSY, SAAADI. V was cut by 2 bases and J by 6 bases, with 19 bases left in between. The CDR3 coding sequence is TGCGCCAGCAGTGAGAGGCGGGGGGCCGTGGGGTATGAAAAACTGTTTTTT. The encoded protein is CASSERRGAVGYEKLFF.

The chain combines TRBV7-9 with TRBJ2-5, with TRBD2 matching 10 bases. Per germline, CDR1 SEHNR and CDR2 FQNEAQ (reference sequence). J was trimmed by 3 bases and V by 3 bases; bases with no gene match: 4. The CDR3 has 15 amino acids. The CDR3 DNA reads as TGTGCCAGCAGCTTTAGCGGGGGGCCGAAAGAGACCCAGTACTTC. Translated: CASSFSGGPKETQYF.

This clone has a handful of counts. This rearrangement joins TRBV19 to TRBJ2-1; D ambiguous. This CDR3 contains 14 residues. Deletions cut 6 bases from V and 0 bases from J, with 9 bases between. Germline CDR1 LNHDA, CDR2 SQIVND (reference sequence). CDR3 DNA: TGTGCCAGTAGCGACTCCAGCTCCTACAATGAGCAGTTCTTC. Its translation is CASSDSSSYNEQFF.

This chain uses TRBV6-5 with TRBJ2-2; TRBD1 aligns across 9 bases. The CDR3 contains 14 residues. Germline V gene lookup returns CDR1 MNHEY and CDR2 SVGAGI. V lost 7 bases, J lost 7 bases, and 7 bases stayed unmatched. The CDR3 here is CASNGQGPGGELFF. CDR3 coding DNA: TGTGCCAGCAACGGACAGGGGCCCGGCGGGGAGCTGTTTTTT.

The J gene is TRBJ1-1, the V gene TRBV5-5; D is uncertain. The CDR3 totals 13 residues. Germline V gene lookup returns CDR1 SGHKS and CDR2 YYEKEE (reference sequence). V lost 4 bases, J lost 2 bases, and 9 bases lay in between. CDR3 loop: CASSPRGNTEAFF. The CDR3 DNA sequence: TGTGCCAGCAGCCCGCGGGGTAACACTGAAGCTTTCTTT.

The V gene is TRBV15, the J gene TRBJ2-1; perhaps TRBD2 as D (5 bases). V lost 0 bases to trimming and J lost 9 bases, with 12 bases between them. CDR1 and CDR2 (germline): LNHNV, YYDKDF (reference sequence). This CDR3 is built from 14 residues. CDR3 sequence: CATSRDQLSGEQFF. The CDR3 DNA follows: TGTGCCACCAGCAGAGATCAACTAAGCGGTGAGCAGTTCTTC.

The chain employs TRBV5-4 and TRBJ1-1, with 9 bases that match TRBD1. CDR3 length: 15 residues. The germline V gene encodes CDR1 SGHNT and CDR2 YYREEE (reference sequence). J lost 5 bases, V lost 4 bases, and 9 bases had no gene match. CDR3 region: CASSGAQGALTEAFF. The CDR3 DNA sequence: TGTGCCAGCAGCGGGGCACAGGGGGCGTTGACTGAAGCTTTCTTT.